This TCR beta chain derives from a study of blood T cell repertoires in COVID-19. Study background: COVID-19 samples collected from the United States, Italy and Spain covered acute and convalescent phases. The analysed material was cDNA or gDNA that came from T cells, B-cell-depleted T cells, or PBMCs.

Source study methods: Amplification with reference gene primers provided the estimates of nucleated cell counts. Clones were sequenced by immunoSEQ multiplex PCR, and TCRdb holds only the in-frame ones, with some missing. The D gene and trimming were derived from the DNA, and the V and J assignments and clone size from that table. The table records approximately 97,000 clones, 78% of them present only once. CDR1 is MDHEN and CDR2 is SYDVKM in the germline V gene. Trimming removed 5 bases from V and 4 bases from J, with 6 bases in between. The CDR3 consists of 11 residues. This sequence originates from a man in his sixties with active or convalescent COVID-19. Sequencing was done on a sample of peripheral blood. The rearrangement links TRBV28 to TRBJ2-7; the D is unclear. This CDR3 reads CASSTTYEQYF. Here the CDR3 DNA reads TGTGCCAGCAGTACGACTTACGAGCAGTACTTC.